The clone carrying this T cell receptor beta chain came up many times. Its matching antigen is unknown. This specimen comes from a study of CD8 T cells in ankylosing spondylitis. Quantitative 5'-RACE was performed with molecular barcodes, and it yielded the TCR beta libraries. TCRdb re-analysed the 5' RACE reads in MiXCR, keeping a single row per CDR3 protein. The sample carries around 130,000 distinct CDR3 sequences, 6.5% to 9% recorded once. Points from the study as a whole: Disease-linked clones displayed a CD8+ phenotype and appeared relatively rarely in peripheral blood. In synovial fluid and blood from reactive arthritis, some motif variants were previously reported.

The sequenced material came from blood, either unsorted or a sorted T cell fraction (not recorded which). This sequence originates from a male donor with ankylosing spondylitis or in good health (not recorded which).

As DNA, the CDR3 is TGTGCCAGCACCCAGTCCCCCTCAGACAGGGGCTCTGAAGCTTTCTTT. This gives the protein CASTQSPSDRGSEAFF. The chain recombines TRBV5-5 with TRBJ1-1; 8 positions agree with TRBD1. J was trimmed by 6 bases and V by 6 bases; bases with no gene match: 16. The CDR3 runs to 16 residues. In germline, CDR1 is SGHKS, CDR2 YYEKEE (reference sequence).